This TCR beta chain came from a study of blood T cell repertoires in COVID-19. Here immunoSEQ multiplex PCR was the method, and the copy in TCRdb shows in-frame clones only, minus some. The sample records roughly 250,000 clones, over 80% being singletons. Clinical history reported by participants formed the basis on which cohorts were assigned. The CDR3 runs 15 residues. V lost 5 bases, J lost 6 bases, and 19 bases lay in between. In germline, CDR1 is SGHVS, CDR2 FQNEAQ. V usage is TRBV7-8 and J usage is TRBJ1-2; no clear D gene. Source material: PBMCs or T cells enriched from blood (not recorded which). This clonotype originated in a man aged 45-60 years who had been exposed to COVID-19. The CDR3 DNA follows: TGTGCCAGCAGCCTGGCGGCAATCTCGATGGATGGCTACACCTTC. Protein: CASSLAAISMDGYTF.